The 4 T cell receptor beta chains below all came from one sample that was sequenced in a study of OX40 agonist ivuxolimab in advanced cancers. Measured with immunoSEQ multiplex PCR; TCRdb has only the in-frame clones, and not every one. The table records tens of thousands of clones, about 88% of them present only once. The starting material was CD4+ or CD8+ T cells sorted from blood, obtained in a trial of the OX40 agonist ivuxolimab. The receptor source for this set is an adult with an advanced solid tumor such as melanoma, head and neck, liver or kidney cancer.

The V and J genes are TRBV30 and TRBJ2-7; 7 bases are a match to TRBD1. The germline CDR1 and CDR2 sequences are GTSNPN and SVGIG (reference sequence). This CDR3 contains 13 residues. The V and J ends lost 3 bases and 1 base, in that order; junction bases with no gene match: 3. CDR3 nucleotides: TGTGCCTGGAGCGGGACAGTTTCCTACGAGCAGTACTTC. Translated: CAWSGTVSYEQYF.

In DNA form, the CDR3 reads TGTGCCAGCAGTGAAGCGCCGGCATTTATGAACACTGAAGCTTTCTTT. Residues: CASSEAPAFMNTEAFF. The V gene is TRBV6-1, the J gene TRBJ1-1; D call uncertain. This CDR3 is 16 amino acids long. Per the germline V gene, CDR1 is MNHNS and CDR2 is SASEGT. Between the trimmed V and J ends, which lost 0 bases and 0 bases, there was a span of 11 bases.

This clone was counted once. The genes are TRBV27 and TRBJ2-7; a possible D gene is TRBD1 (5 bases). V dropped 8 bases and J dropped 5 bases, with 25 bases sitting between them. The CDR3 sequence is 16 residues long. The germline V gene has CDR1 MNHEY and CDR2 SMNVEV (reference sequence). DNA of the CDR3: TGTGCCAGCTCCCCCCCCAACCCCAGGGTTCACAACGAGCAGTACTTC. Amino acid sequence: CASSPPNPRVHNEQYF.

This chain connects TRBV5-1 to TRBJ2-4, with TRBD1 as a possible D gene (6 bases). Germline CDR1 and CDR2: SGHRS and YFSETQ. The CDR3 length is 15 residues. V gave up 0 bases and J gave up 1 base, with 8 bases separating them. CDR3 protein: CASSLGQGAKNIQYF. In DNA form, the CDR3 reads TGCGCCAGCAGCTTGGGGCAGGGGGCCAAAAACATTCAGTACTTC.